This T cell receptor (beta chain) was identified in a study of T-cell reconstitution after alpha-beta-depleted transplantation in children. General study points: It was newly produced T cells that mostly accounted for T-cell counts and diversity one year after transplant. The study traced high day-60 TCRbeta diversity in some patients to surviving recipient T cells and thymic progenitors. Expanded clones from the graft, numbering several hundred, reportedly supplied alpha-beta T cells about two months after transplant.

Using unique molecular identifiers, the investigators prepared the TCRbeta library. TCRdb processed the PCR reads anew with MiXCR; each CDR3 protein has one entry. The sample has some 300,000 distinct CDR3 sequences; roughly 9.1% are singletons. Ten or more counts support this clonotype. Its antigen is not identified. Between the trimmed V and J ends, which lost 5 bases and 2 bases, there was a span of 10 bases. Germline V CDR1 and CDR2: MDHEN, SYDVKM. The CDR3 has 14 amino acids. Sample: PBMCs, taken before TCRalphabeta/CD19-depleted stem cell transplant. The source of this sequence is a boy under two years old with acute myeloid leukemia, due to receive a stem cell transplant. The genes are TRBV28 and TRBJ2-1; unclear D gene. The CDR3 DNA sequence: TGTGCCAGCAGTGCGACTGGCACCTACAATGAGCAGTTCTTC. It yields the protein CASSATGTYNEQFF.